This TCR beta chain was identified in a study of shared clonotypes between healthy human individuals (dated by TCRdb to 2018 to 2020). Regarding the research as a whole: The cohort included three men and two women between 18 and 49 years of age. For each donor, CD4 naive and CD4 memory were each run on three plates, CD8 naive on two plates, and CD8 memory on one plate. To increase sequencing depth and limit assay-specific biases, different laboratories used diverse techniques to prepare libraries and sequence TCR repertoires. Leukapheresis yielded between about 0.94 and 9 billion PBMCs per donor. The study deeply sequenced blood TCR repertoires of several healthy adults to estimate repertoire size and the extent of clonotype sharing between individuals. What the work shows at the level of the full study, not this receptor alone: Compared with non-shared clonotypes, the clonotypes found in all four sorted-subset donors had higher generation probabilities. Pairwise subsampling indicated that sequencing depth was expected to affect the degree of clonotype sharing among donors. Estimated clonotype richness was generally larger for naive than for memory subsets. Even with the large sequencing depth, rarefaction of the sorted-subset datasets indicated that sequencing was incomplete. Sampling was limited to blood, and TCR repertoires in tissue likely differ from TCR repertoires in blood. The genetic and exposure-history diversity represented was limited by the small number of donors. Sharing across a few donors was observed for about 5% of naive CD4, 3% to 3.5% of naive CD8, about 2.5% of memory CD4, and about 0.38% of memory CD8 clonotypes.

Trimming removed 0 bases from V and 4 bases from J, leaving 13 bases between the germline ends. From the cysteine up to the phenylalanine, the CDR3 has a length of 15 residues. CDR3 DNA only is kept here, 45 bases in frame from base 1. Per the germline V gene, SQVTM is the CDR1 and ANQGSEA is the CDR2. Using the deep immunoSEQ assay, multiplex PCR amplified TCR CDR3 regions from genomic DNA. Extracted genomic DNA from each cell subset was spread evenly across all wells of several immunoSEQ 96-well plates, with each plate serving as a replicate. For sorted subsets, about 200 ng genomic DNA, equal to tens of thousands of T cell genomes, was loaded into each replicate PCR. Purified libraries were measured with a Qubit 3.0 fluorometer, size-checked on a Bioanalyzer 2100, and measured again with the KAPA Library Quantification kit. Every immunoSEQ 96-well plate was sequenced on a dedicated single-read 150-cycle Illumina NextSeq 550 flow cell. The study's processing was this. Because the immunoSEQ output held only junctional sequences and lacked quality scores, the filtering could not match the filtering applied to full-length reads. To assign V/J genes and CDR3, sequences were annotated against IMGT germline references using PyIR, a Python wrapper for IgBLAST v1.9. Any read was removed if the V/J assignment was weak (E-value above 1e-6), the CDR3 was missing, or the read contained stop codons, out-of-frame junctions, or ambiguous translated residues. V3J clonotypes were defined as sequences sharing an identical inferred V gene, J gene, and CDR3 amino acid sequence. To compute the percentage overlap between repertoires, the number of shared unique clonotypes was divided by the size of the smaller repertoire. Repertoire richness was assessed with RTK rarefaction, the Chao1 estimator, and Recon v2.1 estimates of unobserved clonotypes. Generation probabilities for all TCRbeta clonotypes obtained by the gDNA method from a few donors were computed using OLGA. TCRdb retrieved this table from immuneACCESS and kept in-frame rearrangements only. Not all clones are present; in checked studies, unresolved V genes account for under half, and no reason is known for the remainder. V, J and clone size were drawn from that table, and D and trimming were deduced from the DNA. Here the sample has millions of clones; about 95% occur a single time. About 1.1% of the sample rests with the top ten.

For the CD8 naive samples, CD45RO-negative cells were positively selected for CCR7, yielding a CD45RA+CCR7+ population from which TemRA cells were excluded. Donors were healthy HIV-negative adults with no recently reported acute infections or vaccinations. All donors were Caucasian adults living in Nashville, Tennessee, USA. Blood was obtained by leukapheresis, after which PBMCs were separated by Ficoll-Histopaque density gradient centrifugation and cryopreserved in liquid nitrogen vapor phase. Purity and quantity of every magnetically sorted T cell population were checked by analytical flow cytometry. From each sorted fraction, genomic DNA was isolated and quantified by UV absorbance on a Nanodrop 2000c. A remark on this clone: The specificity of this receptor is unknown. It has no much larger one-base neighbor in the sample; base qualities were not kept.

Input material: naive CD8+ T cells sorted from blood. The cell subset or site label, as the study defines it: CD45RA+CCR7+. This TCR was recovered from a man aged 18 to 30 in good health. The chain links TRBV29-1 with TRBJ2-1; the best D guess is TRBD2, with 6 bases matching. The CDR3 region reads CSVEDLAGYYNEQFF. The nucleotide sequence reads as follows: TGCAGCGTTGAAGATCTGGCGGGGTATTACAATGAGCAGTTCTTC.